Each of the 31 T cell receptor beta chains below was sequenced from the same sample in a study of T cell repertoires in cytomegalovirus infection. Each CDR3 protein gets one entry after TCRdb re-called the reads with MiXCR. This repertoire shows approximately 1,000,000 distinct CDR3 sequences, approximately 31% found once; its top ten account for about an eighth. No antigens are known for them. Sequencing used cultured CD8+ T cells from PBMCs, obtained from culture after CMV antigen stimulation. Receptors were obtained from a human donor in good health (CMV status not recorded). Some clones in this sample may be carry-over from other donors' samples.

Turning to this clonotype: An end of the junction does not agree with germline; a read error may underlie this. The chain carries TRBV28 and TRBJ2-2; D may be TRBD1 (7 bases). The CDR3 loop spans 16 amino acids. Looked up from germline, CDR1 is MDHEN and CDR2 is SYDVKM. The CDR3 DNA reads TGTGCCAACAGTTTGACCCTGGAGGGGGCGACCGGGGAGCTGTTTTTT. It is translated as CANSLTLEGATGELFF.

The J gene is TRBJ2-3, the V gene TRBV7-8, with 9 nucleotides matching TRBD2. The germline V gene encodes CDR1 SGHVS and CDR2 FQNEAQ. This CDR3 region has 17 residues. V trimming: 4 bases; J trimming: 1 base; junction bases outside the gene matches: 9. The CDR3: CASSSHLERGGTDTQYF. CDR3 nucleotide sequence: TGTGCCAGCAGCTCACACCTCGAGCGGGGGGGCACAGATACGCAGTATTTT.

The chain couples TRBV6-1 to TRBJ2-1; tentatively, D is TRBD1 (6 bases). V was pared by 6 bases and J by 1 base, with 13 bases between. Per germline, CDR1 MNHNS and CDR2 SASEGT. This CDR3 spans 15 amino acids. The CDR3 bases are TGTGCCAGCAGGGGAGAAGGACAGTCCTACAATGAGCAGTTCTTC. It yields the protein CASRGEGQSYNEQFF.

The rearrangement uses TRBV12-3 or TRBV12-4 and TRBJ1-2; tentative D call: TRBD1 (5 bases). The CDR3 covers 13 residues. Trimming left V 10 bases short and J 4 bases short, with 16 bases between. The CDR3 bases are TGTGCCATCGTGGACACAAGGGGCTATGGCTACACCTTC. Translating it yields CAIVDTRGYGYTF.

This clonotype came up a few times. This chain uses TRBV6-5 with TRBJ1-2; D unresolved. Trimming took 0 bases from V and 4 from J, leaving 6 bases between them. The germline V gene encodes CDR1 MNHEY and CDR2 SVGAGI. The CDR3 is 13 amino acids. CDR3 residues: CASSYSEGYGYTF. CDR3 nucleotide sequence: TGTGCCAGCAGTTACTCGGAGGGCTATGGCTACACCTTC.

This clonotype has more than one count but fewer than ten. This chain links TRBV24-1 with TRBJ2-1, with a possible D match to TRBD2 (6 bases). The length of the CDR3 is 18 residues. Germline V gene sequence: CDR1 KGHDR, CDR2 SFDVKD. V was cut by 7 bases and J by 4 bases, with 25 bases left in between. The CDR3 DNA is TGTGCCACCAGCAACGGGGAAGGTGCGGGACGGGGTTACAATGAGCAGTTCTTC. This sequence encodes CATSNGEGAGRGYNEQFF.

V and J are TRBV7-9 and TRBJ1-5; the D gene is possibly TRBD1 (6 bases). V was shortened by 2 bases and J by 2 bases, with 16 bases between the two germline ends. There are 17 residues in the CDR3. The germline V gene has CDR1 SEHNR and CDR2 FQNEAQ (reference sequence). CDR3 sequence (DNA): TGTGCCAGCAGCTTAAGGGGGGAGTCCGGGGGCAATCAGCCCCAGCATTTT. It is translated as CASSLRGESGGNQPQHF. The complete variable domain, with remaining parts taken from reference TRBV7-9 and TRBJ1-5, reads DTGVSQNPRHKITKRGQNVTFRCDPISEHNRLYWYRQTLGQGPEFLTYFQNEAQLEKSRLLSDRFSAERPKGSFSTLEIQRTEQGDSAMYLCASSLRGESGGNQPQHFGDGTRLSIL.

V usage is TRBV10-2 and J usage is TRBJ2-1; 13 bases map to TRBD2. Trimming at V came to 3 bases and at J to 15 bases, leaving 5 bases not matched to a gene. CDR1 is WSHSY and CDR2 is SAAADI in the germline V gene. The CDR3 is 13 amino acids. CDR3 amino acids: CASSDTSGGVLFF. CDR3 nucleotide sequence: TGCGCCAGCAGTGACACTAGCGGGGGGGTGCTGTTCTTC.

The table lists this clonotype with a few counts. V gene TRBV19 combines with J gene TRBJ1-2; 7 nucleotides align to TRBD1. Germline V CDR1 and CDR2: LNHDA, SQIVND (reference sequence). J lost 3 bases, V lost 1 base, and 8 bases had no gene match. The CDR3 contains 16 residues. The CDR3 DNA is TGTGCCAGTAGTATAGTCAACAGGGGAAAGGACTATGGCTACACCTTC. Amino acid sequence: CASSIVNRGKDYGYTF.

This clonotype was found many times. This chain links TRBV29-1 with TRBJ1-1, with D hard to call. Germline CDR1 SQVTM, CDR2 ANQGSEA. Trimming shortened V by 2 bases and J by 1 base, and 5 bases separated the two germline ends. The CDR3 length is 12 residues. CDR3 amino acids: CSVELGNTEAFF. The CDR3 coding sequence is TGCAGCGTTGAATTAGGGAACACTGAAGCTTTCTTT. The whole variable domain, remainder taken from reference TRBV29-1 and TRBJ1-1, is SAVISQKPSRDICQRGTSLTIQCQVDSQVTMMFWYRQQPGQSLTLIATANQGSEATYESGFVIDKFPISRPNLTFSTLTVSNMSPEDSSIYLCSVELGNTEAFFGQGTRLTVV.

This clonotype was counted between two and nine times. In nucleotides, the CDR3 is TGTGCCAGCAGTTACGTTGGGACCCGACCAGGAGACAATGAGCAGTTCTTC. It specifies CASSYVGTRPGDNEQFF. V is TRBV6-5 and J is TRBJ2-1, with D perhaps being TRBD1 or TRBD2 (5 bases each). Germline V gene lookup returns CDR1 MNHEY and CDR2 SVGAGI. The CDR3 extends over 17 amino acids. V lost 2 bases to trimming and J lost 5 bases, with 19 bases between them.

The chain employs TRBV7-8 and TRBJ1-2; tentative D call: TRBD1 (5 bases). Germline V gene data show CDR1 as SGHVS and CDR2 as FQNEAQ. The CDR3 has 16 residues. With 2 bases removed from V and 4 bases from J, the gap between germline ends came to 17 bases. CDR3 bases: TGTGCCAGCAGCTTACCAACCGGGCGGGGCGTCTATGGCTACACCTTC. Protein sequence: CASSLPTGRGVYGYTF.

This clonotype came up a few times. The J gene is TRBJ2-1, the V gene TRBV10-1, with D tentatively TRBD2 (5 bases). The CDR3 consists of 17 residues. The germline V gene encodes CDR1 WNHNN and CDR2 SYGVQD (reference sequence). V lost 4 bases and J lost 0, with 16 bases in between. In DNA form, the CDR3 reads TGCGCCAGCAGTGCCCGACTAAATCCGAGCTCCTACAATGAGCAGTTCTTC. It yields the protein CASSARLNPSSYNEQFF.

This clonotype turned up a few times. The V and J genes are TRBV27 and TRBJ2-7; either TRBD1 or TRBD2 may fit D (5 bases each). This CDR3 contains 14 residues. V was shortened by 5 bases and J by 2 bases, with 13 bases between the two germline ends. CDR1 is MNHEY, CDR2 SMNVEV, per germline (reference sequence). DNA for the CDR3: TGTGCCAGCAGTCTAACCGGGGCCCCCTACGAGCAGTACTTC. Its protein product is CASSLTGAPYEQYF.

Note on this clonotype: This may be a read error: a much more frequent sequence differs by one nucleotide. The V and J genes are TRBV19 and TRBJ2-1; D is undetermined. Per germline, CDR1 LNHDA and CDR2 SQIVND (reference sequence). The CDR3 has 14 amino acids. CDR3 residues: CVSSIDPVINEQFF. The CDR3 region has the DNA TGTGTCAGTTCCATCGACCCCGTGATCAATGAGCAGTTCTTC.

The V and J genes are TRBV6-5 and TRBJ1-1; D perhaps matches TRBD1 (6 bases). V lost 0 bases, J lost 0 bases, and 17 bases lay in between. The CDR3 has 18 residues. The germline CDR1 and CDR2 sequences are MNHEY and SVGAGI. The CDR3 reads CASSYSGGHRSLNTEAFF. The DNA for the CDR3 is TGTGCCAGCAGTTACTCGGGGGGGCACAGGTCGTTGAACACTGAAGCTTTCTTT.

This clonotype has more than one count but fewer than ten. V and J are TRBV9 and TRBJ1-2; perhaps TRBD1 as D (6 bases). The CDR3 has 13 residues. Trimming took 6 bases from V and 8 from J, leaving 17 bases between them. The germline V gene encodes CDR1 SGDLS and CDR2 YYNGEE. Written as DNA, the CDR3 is TGTGCCAGCACCCCGGGAAACCAGGGGGGCTACACCTTC. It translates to CASTPGNQGGYTF.

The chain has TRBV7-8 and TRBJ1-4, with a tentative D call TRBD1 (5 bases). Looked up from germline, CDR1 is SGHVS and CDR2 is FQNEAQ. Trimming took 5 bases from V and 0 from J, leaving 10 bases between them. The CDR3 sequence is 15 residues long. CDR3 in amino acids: CASSKQEATNEKLFF. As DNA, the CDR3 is TGTGCCAGCAGCAAACAGGAGGCAACTAATGAAAAACTGTTTTTT. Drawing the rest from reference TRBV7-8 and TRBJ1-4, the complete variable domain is GAGVSQSPRYKVAKRGQDVALRCDPISGHVSLFWYQQALGQGPEFLTYFQNEAQLDKSGLPSDRFFAERPEGSVSTLKIQRTQQEDSAVYLCASSKQEATNEKLFFGSGTQLSVL.

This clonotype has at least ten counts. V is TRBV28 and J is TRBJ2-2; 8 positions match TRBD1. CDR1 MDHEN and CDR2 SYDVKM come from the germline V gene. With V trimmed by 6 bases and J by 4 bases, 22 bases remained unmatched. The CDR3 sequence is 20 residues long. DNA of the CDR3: TGTGCCAGCAGCCAAGGACAGGGTTTATTCGGAGCGGCGGGCACCGGGGAGCTGTTTTTT. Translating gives CASSQGQGLFGAAGTGELFF. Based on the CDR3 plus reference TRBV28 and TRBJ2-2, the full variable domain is DVKVTQSSRYLVKRTGEKVFLECVQDMDHENMFWYRQDPGLGLRLIYFSYDVKMKEKGDIPEGYSVSREKKERFSLILESASTNQTSMYLCASSQGQGLFGAAGTGELFFGEGSRLTVL.

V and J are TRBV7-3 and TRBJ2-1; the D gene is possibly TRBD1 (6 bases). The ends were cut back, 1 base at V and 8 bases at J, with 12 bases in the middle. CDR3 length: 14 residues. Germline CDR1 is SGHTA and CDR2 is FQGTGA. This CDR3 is CASSLMGRGDEQFF. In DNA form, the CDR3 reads TGTGCCAGCAGCTTAATGGGCAGGGGTGATGAGCAGTTCTTC.

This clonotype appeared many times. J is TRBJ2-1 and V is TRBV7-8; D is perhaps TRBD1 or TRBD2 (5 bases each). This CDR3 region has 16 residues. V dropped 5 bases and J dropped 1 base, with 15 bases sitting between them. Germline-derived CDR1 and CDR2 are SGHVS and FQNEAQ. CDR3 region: CASSLQPGASYNEQFF. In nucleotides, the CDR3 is TGTGCCAGCAGCCTACAGCCCGGGGCTTCCTACAATGAGCAGTTCTTC.

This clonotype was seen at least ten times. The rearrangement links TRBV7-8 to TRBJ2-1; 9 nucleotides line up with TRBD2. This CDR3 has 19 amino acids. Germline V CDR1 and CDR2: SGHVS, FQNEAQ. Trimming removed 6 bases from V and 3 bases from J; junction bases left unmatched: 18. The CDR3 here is CASRTHGRGGPPDYNEQFF. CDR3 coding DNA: TGTGCCAGCAGGACCCATGGGCGGGGGGGCCCGCCAGACTACAATGAGCAGTTCTTC.

The CDR3 DNA reads as TGTGCCAGCAGCTCACAGGGGACCTCCAAAAACATTCAGTACTTC. Its protein product is CASSSQGTSKNIQYF. This rearrangement joins TRBV9 to TRBJ2-4, with 7 nucleotides matching TRBD1. After removal of 4 bases from V and 2 bases from J, the junction contained 6 bases not matched to a gene. Germline V CDR1 and CDR2: SGDLS, YYNGEE. This CDR3 spans 15 amino acids.

CDR3 amino acids: CASSLERRTYEQYV. CDR3 nucleotides: TGTGCCAGCAGCTTGGAGAGAAGAACCTACGAGCAGTACGTC. This sequence joins TRBV5-5 and TRBJ2-7; D uncertain. Germline lookup yields CDR1 SGHKS and CDR2 YYEKEE (reference sequence). This CDR3 has 14 amino acids. The V gene lost 0 bases and the J gene lost 2 bases, with 9 bases spanning the gap.

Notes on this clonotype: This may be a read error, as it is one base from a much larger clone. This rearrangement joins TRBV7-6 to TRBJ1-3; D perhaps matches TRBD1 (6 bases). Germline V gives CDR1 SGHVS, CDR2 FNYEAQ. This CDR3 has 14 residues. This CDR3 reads CVSSAQGSGNTIYF. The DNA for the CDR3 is TGTGTCAGCAGCGCACAGGGTTCTGGAAACACCATATATTTT.

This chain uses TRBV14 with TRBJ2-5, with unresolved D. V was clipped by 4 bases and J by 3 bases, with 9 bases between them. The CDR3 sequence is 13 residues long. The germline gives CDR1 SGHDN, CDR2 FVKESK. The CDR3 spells CASSRYKKETQYF. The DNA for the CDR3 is TGTGCCAGCAGCCGTTACAAGAAAGAGACCCAGTACTTC.

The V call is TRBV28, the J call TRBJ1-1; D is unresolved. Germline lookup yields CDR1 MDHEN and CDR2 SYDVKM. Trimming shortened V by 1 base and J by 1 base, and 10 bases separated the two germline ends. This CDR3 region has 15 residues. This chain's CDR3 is CASSLYWETNTEAFF. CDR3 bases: TGTGCCAGCAGTTTATACTGGGAAACGAACACTGAAGCTTTCTTT.

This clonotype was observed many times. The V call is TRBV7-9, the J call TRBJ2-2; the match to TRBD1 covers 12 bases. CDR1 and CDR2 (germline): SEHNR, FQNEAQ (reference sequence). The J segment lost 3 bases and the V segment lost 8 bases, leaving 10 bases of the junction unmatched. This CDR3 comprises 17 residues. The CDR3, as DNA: TGTGCCAGCCCGGGGACAGGGGGCCCCGAGGACACCGGGGAGCTGTTTTTT. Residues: CASPGTGGPEDTGELFF.

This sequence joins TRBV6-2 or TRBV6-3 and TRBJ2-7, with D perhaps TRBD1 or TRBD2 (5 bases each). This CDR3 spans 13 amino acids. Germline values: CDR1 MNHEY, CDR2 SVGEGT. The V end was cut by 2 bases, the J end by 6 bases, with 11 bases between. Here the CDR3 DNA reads TGTGCCAGCAGTTACGGCAGGGCGGGCGAGCAGTACTTC. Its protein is CASSYGRAGEQYF.

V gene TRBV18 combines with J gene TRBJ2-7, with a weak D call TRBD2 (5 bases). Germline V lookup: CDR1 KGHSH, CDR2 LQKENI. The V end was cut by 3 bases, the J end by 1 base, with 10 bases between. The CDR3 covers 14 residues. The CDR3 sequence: CASSPGSGSYEQYF. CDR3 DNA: TGTGCCAGCTCACCGGGGAGTGGGTCCTACGAGCAGTACTTC.

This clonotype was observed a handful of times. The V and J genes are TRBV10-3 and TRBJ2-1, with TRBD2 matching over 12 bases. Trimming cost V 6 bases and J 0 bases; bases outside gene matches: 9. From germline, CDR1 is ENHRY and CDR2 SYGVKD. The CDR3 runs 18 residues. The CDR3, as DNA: TGTGCCATCAGCACACCCGCTAGCGGGGGGGCCTCCTACAATGAGCAGTTCTTC. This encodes CAISTPASGGASYNEQFF.